These 30 T cell receptor beta chains share one sample of origin, sequenced in a study of blood T cell repertoires in COVID-19. Profiling relied on immunoSEQ multiplex PCR, and the TCRdb table lists in-frame clones only, not all of them. The table lists about 160,000 clones, under 80% of them singletons. Source material: peripheral blood. The receptors derive from a man between 65 and 79 years old with acute or convalescent COVID-19.

The gene calls are TRBV7-3 and TRBJ2-5; 7 nucleotides agree with TRBD2. This CDR3 is 15 amino acids long. Germline values: CDR1 SGHTA, CDR2 FQGTGA. Losses at the gene ends were 2 bases for V and 1 base for J; bases not matched to a gene: 4. CDR3 in DNA: TGTGCCAGCAGCTTAGGGTTAGCGGGCCAAGAGACCCAGTACTTC. It codes for CASSLGLAGQETQYF.

The genes are TRBV28 and TRBJ2-5; 8 positions agree with TRBD1. The V and J ends lost 2 bases and 4 bases, in that order; junction bases with no gene match: 6. The length of the CDR3 is 15 residues. The V gene's germline CDR1 is MDHEN and CDR2 SYDVKM. The CDR3 here is CASSLQGAARETQYF. CDR3 DNA: TGTGCCAGCAGTTTACAGGGGGCGGCAAGAGAGACCCAGTACTTC.

The V and J genes are TRBV7-8 and TRBJ2-1; perhaps TRBD2 as D (5 bases). The CDR3 has 12 residues. CDR1 SGHVS and CDR2 FQNEAQ come from the germline V gene. V lost 5 bases and J lost 6, with 8 bases in between. DNA for the CDR3: TGTGCCAGCAGCCCGGGGTTCAATGAGCAGTTCTTC. Encoded protein: CASSPGFNEQFF.

This clone was detected a few times. This sequence joins TRBV21-1 and TRBJ1-3; no DNA check was done on the table's D call, TRBD1. TRBV21-1 is reported as a pseudogene. The CDR3 totals 16 residues. The CDR3 protein is CASSPRGQETGNTIYF. The CDR3 DNA follows: TGTGCCAGCAGCCCGAGGGGACAGGAAACTGGAAACACCATATATTTT.

This clone was detected once. The chain uses TRBV27 and TRBJ2-1, with 10 bases aligning to TRBD2. Trimming took 5 bases from V and 4 from J; bases not matched to a gene: 11. The CDR3 covers 17 residues. Looked up from germline, CDR1 is MNHEY and CDR2 is SMNVEV (reference sequence). DNA for the CDR3: TGTGCCAGCAGTACCGGGACTAGCGCGATAGTTTACAATGAGCAGTTCTTC. As protein: CASSTGTSAIVYNEQFF.

The chain combines TRBV11-2 with TRBJ1-6, with D possibly matching TRBD1 (5 bases). The germline CDR1 and CDR2 sequences are SGHAT and FQNNGV. The V and J ends lost 2 bases and 4 bases respectively, with 18 bases between them. This CDR3 has 18 residues. Here the CDR3 reads CASSLRSAQGSYNSPLHF. CDR3 sequence (DNA): TGTGCCAGCAGCTTACGGAGCGCGCAGGGATCGTATAATTCACCCCTCCACTTT.

The V gene is TRBV27, the J gene TRBJ1-5; 10 positions match TRBD1. CDR1 and CDR2 (germline): MNHEY, SMNVEV (reference sequence). The junction had 9 bases not matched to a gene; V was cut back by 5 bases and J by 5 bases. The CDR3 runs 16 residues. CDR3 nucleotides: TGTGCCAGCAGTCCTGGGACAGGGGTTTGGGATCAGCCCCAGCATTTT. Protein product: CASSPGTGVWDQPQHF.

The rearrangement joins TRBV5-5 to TRBJ2-1; 15 nucleotides match TRBD2. CDR1 SGHKS and CDR2 YYEKEE come from the germline V gene (reference sequence). This CDR3 is built from 17 residues. V gave up 4 bases and J gave up 4 bases; unmatched junction bases: 6. The chain's CDR3 is CASSAVGTSGRYNEQFF. In DNA form, the CDR3 reads TGTGCCAGCAGCGCAGTTGGGACTAGCGGGAGGTACAATGAGCAGTTCTTC.

A note on this clone: Its ends do not fully match the called genes, so a read error is possible. Different DNA sequences within this sample yield the same CDR3. The chain links TRBV4-1 to TRBJ2-7; TRBD1 matches at 7 bases. CDR1 and CDR2 from the germline V gene are MGHRA and YSYEKL. The CDR3 sequence is 14 residues long. CDR3 sequence reads: CASSQDRTSYEQYF. CDR3 bases: TGCGCCAGCAGCCAGGACAGGACCTCCTATGAGCAGTACTTC.

This clone was recorded once. The V call is TRBV9, the J call TRBJ1-2, with D perhaps TRBD1 (5 bases). The germline V gene encodes CDR1 SGDLS and CDR2 YYNGEE. The CDR3 is 15 residues long. V was cut by 3 bases and J by 5 bases, with 17 bases left in between. The CDR3 protein is CASSADQGYWYGYTF. The CDR3 nucleotides read TGTGCCAGCAGCGCCGACCAGGGATATTGGTATGGCTACACCTTC.

A single count supports this clone. This chain links TRBV6-1 with TRBJ1-2; D is possibly TRBD1 (6 bases). CDR3 length: 16 residues. Germline CDR1 and CDR2: MNHNS and SASEGT. Trimming shortened V by 3 bases and J by 2 bases, and 16 bases separated the two germline ends. This CDR3 reads CASSEPNRAGNYGYTF. As DNA, the CDR3 is TGTGCCAGCAGTGAGCCAAACAGGGCTGGAAACTATGGCTACACCTTC.

The gene calls are TRBV6-4 and TRBJ2-3, with D perhaps TRBD2 (6 bases). In germline, CDR1 is MRHNA, CDR2 SNTAGT. V lost 4 bases, J lost 0 bases, and 11 bases lay in between. This CDR3 has 15 amino acids. CDR3 loop: CASSVEGSSTDTQYF. The CDR3 DNA is TGTGCCAGCAGTGTGGAGGGATCTAGCACAGATACGCAGTATTTT.

The genes are TRBV6-5 and TRBJ1-2; TRBD1 matches at 7 bases. The CDR3 runs 13 residues. V lost 0 bases and J lost 7; bases outside the gene matches: 2. CDR1 and CDR2 (germline): MNHEY, SVGAGI. CDR3 residues: CASSYSTGPGYTF. The CDR3 DNA is TGTGCCAGCAGTTACTCGACAGGGCCTGGCTACACCTTC.

The gene calls are TRBV28 and TRBJ1-5; 8 positions match TRBD1. Losses at the gene ends were 3 bases for V and 6 bases for J; bases not matched to a gene: 10. This CDR3 has 16 amino acids. Germline-derived CDR1 and CDR2 are MDHEN and SYDVKM. The CDR3 region has the DNA TGTGCCAGCAGTTTCCCTGGACAGGGTTTCTCTCAGCCCCAGCATTTT. As protein: CASSFPGQGFSQPQHF.

The chain uses TRBV18 and TRBJ1-1; 7 bases line up with TRBD1. CDR1 is KGHSH and CDR2 is LQKENI in the germline V gene. The CDR3 runs 13 residues. The V segment lost 7 bases and the J segment 3 bases; nucleotides outside the gene matches: 5. CDR3 sequence reads: CASLRGQDTEAFF. Here the CDR3 DNA reads TGTGCCAGCTTAAGGGGGCAGGACACTGAAGCTTTCTTT.

The gene calls are TRBV14 and TRBJ2-5, with 7 bases that match TRBD2. The ends lost 1 base at V and 4 bases at J; junction bases unmatched: 9. Germline V gene lookup returns CDR1 SGHDN and CDR2 FVKESK. This CDR3 comprises 16 residues. The CDR3 bases are TGTGCCAGCAGCCAAGTGAGCGGGGCCTACTCAGAGACCCAGTACTTC. It is translated as CASSQVSGAYSETQYF.

There are many counts of this clone. The V call is TRBV9, the J call TRBJ1-2; D not certain. CDR3 length: 13 residues. Germline CDR1 is SGDLS and CDR2 is YYNGEE. V was trimmed by 0 bases and J by 1 base, leaving 4 bases between them. This CDR3 reads CASSVDNNYGYTF. As DNA, the CDR3 is TGTGCCAGCAGCGTAGACAATAACTATGGCTACACCTTC.

The chain joins TRBV12-3 or TRBV12-4 to TRBJ1-2; weak D call: TRBD1 (6 bases). V was trimmed by 5 bases and J by 7 bases, leaving 14 bases between them. This CDR3 contains 13 residues. CDR3 sequence reads: CASSPYQGSGYTF. The CDR3 nucleotides are TGTGCCAGCAGTCCCTACCAGGGGTCTGGCTACACCTTC.

The V and J genes are TRBV6-1 and TRBJ1-5; possible D gene TRBD1, 6 bases. The CDR3 is 16 residues long. Trimming removed 4 bases at V and 0 bases at J, with 13 bases between. Germline loops: CDR1 MNHNS, CDR2 SASEGT. CDR3 loop: CASSGITGFSNQPQHF. The CDR3 bases are TGTGCCAGCAGTGGAATCACAGGGTTTAGCAATCAGCCCCAGCATTTT.

Concerning this clone itself: Other DNA variants within this sample encode the same CDR3. V usage is TRBV5-1 and J usage is TRBJ2-2; no definite D call. This CDR3 spans 14 amino acids. Germline V CDR1 and CDR2: SGHRS, YFSETQ. V was trimmed by 0 bases and J by 2 bases, leaving 5 bases between them. The CDR3 loop is CASSLGGNTGELFF. CDR3 DNA: TGCGCCAGCAGCTTGGGCGGAAACACCGGGGAGCTGTTTTTT.

The V and J genes are TRBV6-5 and TRBJ1-2; the D gene is possibly TRBD1 (6 bases). The V and J ends lost 7 bases and 8 bases respectively, with 20 bases between them. Germline CDR1 is MNHEY and CDR2 is SVGAGI. The CDR3 has 14 amino acids. The CDR3 loop reads CASNVVTGTFGYTF. The CDR3 DNA is TGTGCCAGCAACGTAGTGACAGGAACTTTCGGCTACACCTTC.

The chain recombines TRBV3-1 (or the pseudogene TRBV3-2) with TRBJ2-3; D is possibly TRBD1 (5 bases). Germline V gives CDR1 LGHDT, CDR2 YNNKEL (reference sequence). Between the trimmed V and J ends, which lost 4 bases and 0 bases, there was a span of 11 bases. The CDR3 contains 15 residues. The CDR3 DNA reads TGTGCCAGCAGCCGACAGCCGCTTAGCACAGATACGCAGTATTTT. It yields the protein CASSRQPLSTDTQYF.

The chain couples TRBV25-1 to TRBJ1-2, with 12 bases that match TRBD1. There are 15 residues in the CDR3. Germline-derived CDR1 and CDR2 are MGHDK and SYGVNS. Trimming at V came to 10 bases and at J to 4 bases, leaving 10 bases not matched to a gene. The CDR3 region has the DNA TGTGCCACGGGGGGACAGGGGGCTTCTAGCTATGGCTACACCTTC. Protein: CATGGQGASSYGYTF.

The chain combines TRBV18 with TRBJ2-3, with 7 bases that match TRBD2. Germline CDR1 is KGHSH and CDR2 is LQKENI. The CDR3 has 16 amino acids. The trim removed 2 bases at V and 0 bases at J, leaving 5 bases unmatched. The CDR3 bases are TGTGCCAGCTCACCAGACGGTAGCGGGAGCACAGATACGCAGTATTTT. It yields the protein CASSPDGSGSTDTQYF.

The chain is built from TRBV19 and TRBJ2-2, with 14 bases identical to TRBD2. The germline gives CDR1 LNHDA, CDR2 SQIVND (reference sequence). V shed 4 bases and J 1 base; nucleotides not matched to a gene: 17. This CDR3 is built from 22 residues. CDR3 region: CASSKAVSRTSGGSRNTGELFF. DNA for the CDR3: TGTGCCAGTAGTAAGGCCGTCAGTCGGACTAGCGGGGGGAGTAGGAACACCGGGGAGCTGTTTTTT.

V is TRBV4-1 and J is TRBJ2-7; TRBD2 is a possible D gene (7 bases). The CDR3 extends over 15 amino acids. Germline CDR1 MGHRA, CDR2 YSYEKL. The V end lost 8 bases, the J end lost 3 bases, and 20 bases lay between the germline ends. The CDR3 DNA follows: TGCGCCAGCGCCTTTGAGGGGGGGGGAGGCTACGAGCAGTACTTC. Translation: CASAFEGGGGYEQYF.

The chain employs TRBV27 and TRBJ1-5; D is possibly TRBD1 (6 bases). With 6 bases removed from V and 3 bases from J, the gap between germline ends came to 12 bases. CDR1 is MNHEY, CDR2 SMNVEV, per germline (reference sequence). This CDR3 is 14 amino acids long. The CDR3 reads CASRNGQHNQPQHF. As DNA, the CDR3 is TGTGCCAGCAGAAATGGACAGCACAATCAGCCCCAGCATTTT.

This clone is a singleton in its sample. This chain's CDR3 is CASGNRVAETQYF. The CDR3 bases are TGTGCCAGCGGAAACAGGGTGGCGGAGACCCAGTACTTC. The chain links TRBV12-3 or TRBV12-4 to TRBJ2-5, with TRBD1 as a possible D gene (6 bases). The CDR3 loop spans 13 amino acids. With 8 bases removed from V and 5 bases from J, the gap between germline ends came to 15 bases.

V gene TRBV3-1 (or the pseudogene TRBV3-2) combines with J gene TRBJ2-3; D not resolved. The CDR3 length is 13 residues. Germline V CDR1 and CDR2: LGHDT, YNNKEL (reference sequence). Deletions cut 4 bases from V and 2 bases from J, with 7 bases between. CDR3 DNA sequence: TGTGCCAGCAGCCCCCAGGCCACAGATACGCAGTATTTT. Amino acids: CASSPQATDTQYF.

The chain employs TRBV5-4 and TRBJ1-2, with 9 bases that match TRBD1. The CDR3 is 15 amino acids. CDR1 is SGHNT, CDR2 YYREEE, per germline (reference sequence). Losses at the gene ends were 4 bases for V and 5 bases for J; bases not matched to a gene: 9. The CDR3 region has the DNA TGTGCCAGCAGCAAAGGGACAGGGCCTGGGTATGGCTACACCTTC. Its translation is CASSKGTGPGYGYTF.